Following are 29 T cell receptor beta chains from one sample sequenced in a study of blood T cell repertoires in COVID-19 (dated by TCRdb to about 2020). Library preparation used the immunoSEQ multiplex PCR assay. Not all clones reach the TCRdb copy of this immuneACCESS table, which keeps in-frame sequences only. Checked studies attribute under half of the gap to unresolved V genes and leave the rest unexplained. Counted in this sample were roughly 290,000 clones; roughly 86% of them appeared once. The ten largest clones capture approximately 2.2% of the sample. Sequences were obtained from peripheral blood. Receptors originate from a woman between 25 and 40 years old who had recovered from COVID-19.

V gene TRBV2 combines with J gene TRBJ2-7, with 8 bases lining up with TRBD1. Trimming at V came to 5 bases and at J to 1 base, leaving 4 bases not matched to a gene. Germline CDR1 is SNHLY and CDR2 is FYNNEI. This CDR3 is 14 amino acids long. The DNA of the CDR3 is TGTGCCAGCAGTCAAGACAGGGGTTCCTACGAGCAGTACTTC. This translates into CASSQDRGSYEQYF. The full variable domain, rest sourced from reference TRBV2 and TRBJ2-7, is EPEVTQTPSHQVTQMGQEVILRCVPISNHLYFYWYRQILGQKVEFLVSFYNNEISEKSEIFDDQFSVERPDGSNFTLKIRSTKLEDSAMYFCASSQDRGSYEQYFGPGTRLTVT.

CDR3 sequence (DNA): TGTGCCAGCAGCTTTTCTAGTGGGAATGAGCAGTTCTTC. The encoded protein is CASSFSSGNEQFF. This chain connects TRBV7-2 to TRBJ2-1; D is undetermined. The germline gives CDR1 SGHTA, CDR2 FQGNSA. There are 13 residues in the CDR3. Trimming removed 3 bases at V and 7 bases at J, with 10 bases between.

The chain joins TRBV27 to TRBJ1-5; possible D gene TRBD1, 6 bases. V gave up 6 bases and J gave up 7 bases, with 16 bases separating them. There are 14 residues in the CDR3. Germline values: CDR1 MNHEY, CDR2 SMNVEV (reference sequence). CDR3 sequence reads: CASRETGSKQPQHF. DNA of the CDR3: TGTGCCAGCAGGGAAACAGGGAGTAAGCAGCCCCAGCATTTT.

As DNA, the CDR3 is TGTGCCAGCAGCCCAGGAAAGACCGGGGAGCTGTTTTTT. It encodes CASSPGKTGELFF. This chain uses TRBV5-6 with TRBJ2-2; D gene ambiguous. The CDR3 has 13 amino acids. CDR1 and CDR2 from the germline V gene are SGHDT and YYEEEE. Trimming stripped 4 bases from V and 5 bases from J, with 9 bases between.

This clone was detected a few times. The chain uses TRBV28 and TRBJ1-6; D is ambiguous. Germline values: CDR1 MDHEN, CDR2 SYDVKM. Trimming took off 6 bases at V and 11 bases at J, with 8 bases between the two ends. This CDR3 contains 11 residues. The DNA for the CDR3 is TGTGCCAGCAGCTCTGCGCCACCCCTCCACTTT. Translated, it gives CASSSAPPLHF.

The chain links TRBV6-5 to TRBJ1-4, with a possible D match to TRBD1 (5 bases). Germline lookup yields CDR1 MNHEY and CDR2 SVGAGI. The CDR3 contains 14 residues. V shed 11 bases and J shed 3 bases, with 16 bases lying between them. CDR3: CAVRSPGPNEKLFF. CDR3 DNA sequence: TGTGCCGTACGATCCCCAGGGCCTAATGAAAAACTGTTTTTT.

J is TRBJ1-1 and V is TRBV5-4, with D possibly TRBD1 on 5 matching bases. Germline V gene lookup returns CDR1 SGHNT and CDR2 YYREEE (reference sequence). V was pared by 0 bases and J by 4 bases, with 10 bases between. The CDR3 contains 14 residues. The CDR3 sequence: CASSLAGRGTEAFF. CDR3 coding DNA: TGTGCCAGCAGCTTGGCCGGGAGGGGCACTGAAGCTTTCTTT. Full variable domain (missing parts from reference TRBV5-4 and TRBJ1-1): ETGVTQSPTHLIKTRGQQVTLRCSSQSGHNTVSWYQQALGQGPQFIFQYYREEENGRGNFPPRFSGLQFPNYSSELNVNALELDDSALYLCASSLAGRGTEAFFGQGTRLTVV.

This chain uses TRBV11-2 with TRBJ2-3; D may be TRBD1 (6 bases). The germline gives CDR1 SGHAT, CDR2 FQNNGV. Trimming removed 4 bases from V and 0 bases from J, with 11 bases in between. The CDR3 spans 15 residues. Here the CDR3 DNA reads TGTGCCAGCAGCTCCCTAACAGGGAGCACAGATACGCAGTATTTT. Translated: CASSSLTGSTDTQYF.

This rearrangement joins TRBV3-1 (or the pseudogene TRBV3-2) to TRBJ2-7, with 10 bases lining up with TRBD2. V shed 1 base and J 5 bases; nucleotides not matched to a gene: 8. The CDR3 contains 16 residues. In germline, CDR1 is LGHDT, CDR2 YNNKEL (reference sequence). CDR3: CASSQVPSGSRDEQYF. In nucleotides, the CDR3 is TGTGCCAGCAGCCAAGTTCCTAGCGGGAGTCGGGACGAGCAGTACTTC.

This rearrangement joins TRBV27 to TRBJ1-5; no clear D. CDR3 length equals 14 residues. CDR1 and CDR2 from the germline V gene are MNHEY and SMNVEV (reference sequence). Trimming pared 4 bases from V and 0 bases from J, leaving 7 bases between. In DNA form, the CDR3 reads TGTGCCAGCAGTTATTCAGGTAGCAATCAGCCCCAGCATTTT. Translated: CASSYSGSNQPQHF.

The chain carries TRBV27 and TRBJ2-1, with 7 bases aligning to TRBD2. V shed 5 bases, J shed 0 bases, and the junction held 4 bases outside the gene matches. From germline, CDR1 is MNHEY and CDR2 SMNVEV (reference sequence). The CDR3 is 15 amino acids. The CDR3 region has the DNA TGTGCCAGCAGTCCCACTAGCGCCTCCTACAATGAGCAGTTCTTC. Translation gives CASSPTSASYNEQFF.

The chain joins TRBV15 to TRBJ2-1; possible D gene TRBD2, 6 bases. Looked up from germline, CDR1 is LNHNV and CDR2 is YYDKDF (reference sequence). This CDR3 comprises 14 residues. V lost 0 bases and J lost 7, with 10 bases in between. Written as DNA, the CDR3 is TGTGCCACCAGCAGAGACGGGAGTTGGAATGAGCAGTTCTTC. This encodes CATSRDGSWNEQFF.

V gene TRBV15 combines with J gene TRBJ1-1; 8 bases fit TRBD1. With V trimmed by 5 bases and J by 1 base, 6 bases remained unmatched. The CDR3 consists of 15 residues. Germline V CDR1 and CDR2: LNHNV, YYDKDF (reference sequence). The CDR3 nucleotides read TGTGCCACCAGCTACCCTACAGGGGGGAACACTGAAGCTTTCTTT. Protein sequence: CATSYPTGGNTEAFF.

The CDR3 spells CASSQDALAKNIQYF. CDR3 DNA: TGCGCCAGCAGCCAAGATGCGCTAGCCAAAAACATTCAGTACTTC. The chain carries TRBV4-3 and TRBJ2-4; D gene unclear. Per the germline V gene, CDR1 is LGHNA and CDR2 is YSLEER. V was cut by 0 bases and J by 0 bases, with 6 bases left in between. This CDR3 has 15 residues.

This chain joins TRBV18 and TRBJ2-7; D is possibly TRBD2 (6 bases). Looked up from germline, CDR1 is KGHSH and CDR2 is LQKENI. CDR3 size: 14 residues. V lost 3 bases, J lost 2 bases, and 11 bases lay in between. CDR3 sequence (DNA): TGTGCCAGCTCACCTCAAGGGACTGCCTACGAGCAGTACTTC. Protein product: CASSPQGTAYEQYF.

This CDR3 is CASSLPDRDGYTF. Here the CDR3 DNA reads TGTGCCAGCAGCTTACCCGACAGGGATGGCTACACCTTC. This sequence joins TRBV7-9 and TRBJ1-2; 7 bases match TRBD1. The CDR3 has 13 amino acids. From germline, CDR1 is SEHNR and CDR2 FQNEAQ (reference sequence). V lost 2 bases and J lost 6; bases outside the gene matches: 3. The variable domain in full, completed from reference TRBV7-9 and TRBJ1-2, reads DTGVSQNPRHKITKRGQNVTFRCDPISEHNRLYWYRQTLGQGPEFLTYFQNEAQLEKSRLLSDRFSAERPKGSFSTLEIQRTEQGDSAMYLCASSLPDRDGYTFGSGTRLTVV.

This clone was seen a single time. The gene calls are TRBV5-6 and TRBJ2-7; possible D gene TRBD2, 5 bases. This CDR3 is built from 17 residues. Per germline, CDR1 SGHDT and CDR2 YYEEEE. V lost 2 bases to trimming and J lost 6 bases, with 24 bases between them. Here the CDR3 DNA reads TGTGCCAGCAGCTTATTTTCCGGGAAGAGGGAGTCGGGCGAGCAGTACTTC. Protein: CASSLFSGKRESGEQYF.

In its sample, this clone was seen many times. The rearrangement uses TRBV6-1 and TRBJ2-7; the match to TRBD2 covers 9 bases. In germline, CDR1 is MNHNS, CDR2 SASEGT. This CDR3 comprises 15 residues. V gave up 0 bases and J gave up 0 bases; unmatched junction bases: 0. The CDR3 region is CASSEASGSSYEQYF. The CDR3, as DNA: TGTGCCAGCAGTGAAGCTAGCGGGAGCTCCTACGAGCAGTACTTC.

The chain has TRBV18 and TRBJ2-3; no reliable D call. Trimming took 5 bases from V and 1 from J, leaving 7 bases between them. Germline values: CDR1 KGHSH, CDR2 LQKENI. The CDR3 has 13 residues. The CDR3 region is CASSSGGTDTQYF. CDR3 DNA: TGTGCCAGCTCATCCGGAGGCACAGATACGCAGTATTTT.

Here the CDR3 reads CASSLGGKTEAFF. Written as DNA, the CDR3 is TGCGCCAGCAGCTTGGGGGGCAAGACTGAAGCTTTCTTT. The chain couples TRBV5-1 to TRBJ1-1; a possible D gene is TRBD1 (5 bases). CDR1 is SGHRS, CDR2 YFSETQ, per germline. V dropped 0 bases and J dropped 5 bases, with 8 bases sitting between them. The CDR3 consists of 13 residues.

This chain uses TRBV29-1 with TRBJ1-2; D remains unclear. The CDR3 contains 12 residues. V shed 8 bases and J shed 8 bases, with 18 bases lying between them. Looked up from germline, CDR1 is SQVTM and CDR2 is ANQGSEA. As DNA, the CDR3 is TGCAGCTGGTCGGAGGGATCGGGGGGCTACACCTTC. Protein: CSWSEGSGGYTF.

This clone is a singleton in its sample. The V gene is TRBV25-1, the J gene TRBJ2-5; 12 nucleotides line up with TRBD1. The trim removed 5 bases at V and 5 bases at J, leaving 6 bases unmatched. Germline loops: CDR1 MGHDK, CDR2 SYGVNS. The CDR3 runs to 15 residues. The CDR3 sequence is CASSLRDRGRETQYF. The CDR3, as DNA: TGTGCCAGCAGTTTGAGGGACAGGGGGCGGGAGACCCAGTACTTC.

The chain uses TRBV11-2 and TRBJ2-7, with 13 bases fitting TRBD2. V was clipped by 5 bases and J by 2 bases; unmatched bases: 9. The CDR3 runs to 17 residues. In germline, CDR1 is SGHAT, CDR2 FQNNGV. The CDR3: CASSPRPGTSGTYEQYF. The CDR3 DNA reads as TGTGCCAGCAGCCCCCGTCCCGGGACTAGCGGGACCTACGAGCAGTACTTC.

This chain links TRBV6-5 with TRBJ1-6; D not certain. CDR1 is MNHEY and CDR2 is SVGAGI in the germline V gene. V lost 4 bases, J lost 10 bases, and 11 bases lay in between. The CDR3 runs 13 residues. CDR3 bases: TGTGCCAGCAGTTTAGGAGGGCCCTCACCCCTCCACTTT. Translated: CASSLGGPSPLHF.

The V gene is TRBV2, the J gene TRBJ2-7, with 9 bases fitting TRBD1. With V trimmed by 6 bases and J by 1 base, 1 base remained unmatched. Looked up from germline, CDR1 is SNHLY and CDR2 is FYNNEI. The CDR3 consists of 13 residues. For the CDR3, the DNA is TGTGCCAGCAGAGGGACAGGGTCCTACGAGCAGTACTTC. Translation gives CASRGTGSYEQYF.

The chain combines TRBV6-2 or TRBV6-3 with TRBJ2-7; no clear D gene. This CDR3 is built from 15 residues. Trimming shortened V by 2 bases and J by 3 bases, and 14 bases separated the two germline ends. CDR1 is MNHEY and CDR2 is SVGEGT in the germline V gene. The CDR3 DNA is TGTGCCAGCAGTTACCCAATGGGCCGGATCTACGAGCAGTACTTC. This gives the protein CASSYPMGRIYEQYF.

This chain connects TRBV18 to TRBJ2-7, with 9 bases matching TRBD1. Unmatched junction bases numbered 6, after V lost 6 bases and J lost 0 bases. The V gene's germline CDR1 is KGHSH and CDR2 LQKENI. The CDR3 loop spans 15 amino acids. This CDR3 is CASSGGTGPSYEQYF. DNA of the CDR3: TGTGCCAGCTCGGGAGGGACAGGGCCCTCCTACGAGCAGTACTTC.

V and J are TRBV19 and TRBJ1-2; the match to TRBD1 covers 7 bases. V shed 6 bases and J 6 bases; nucleotides not matched to a gene: 4. The germline gives CDR1 LNHDA, CDR2 SQIVND (reference sequence). The CDR3 sequence is 12 residues long. CDR3 in amino acids: CASSDTGDGYTF. Written as DNA, the CDR3 is TGTGCCAGTAGCGATACAGGGGATGGCTACACCTTC.

This clone was seen only once. The J gene is TRBJ1-1, the V gene TRBV19; D remains ambiguous. Trimming shortened V by 3 bases and J by 3 bases, and 8 bases separated the two germline ends. The CDR3 contains 13 residues. Per germline, CDR1 LNHDA and CDR2 SQIVND (reference sequence). For the CDR3, the DNA is TGTGCCAGTAGTATCCGGGAACACACTGAAGCTTTCTTT. It specifies CASSIREHTEAFF. Looking up the rest from reference TRBV19 and TRBJ1-1 gives the full variable domain: DGGITQSPKYLFRKEGQNVTLSCEQNLNHDAMYWYRQDPGQGLRLIYYSQIVNDFQKGDIAEGYSVSREKKESFPLTVTSAQKNPTAFYLCASSIREHTEAFFGQGTRLTVV.